The source of this T cell receptor beta chain is a study of PD-1 blockade in classical Hodgkin lymphoma. Sequencing was performed with immunoSEQ multiplex PCR; in TCRdb, only in-frame clones are kept and a portion is missing. The sample yields 25,000 to 35,000 clones, roughly 70% seen once. This CDR3 region has 15 residues. With 7 bases clipped from V and 3 bases from J, the junction kept 11 bases outside the gene matches. The germline gives CDR1 MNHNS, CDR2 SASEGT. Relapses following autologous stem cell transplantation were seen in all patients, with brentuximab vedotin exposure varying. A single count supports this clone. Its specificity is unknown. Notes on the study in general: Individuals initiating nivolumab under 1 year after ASCT were excluded. Prior to therapy, complete responders displayed diversity much like that of newly diagnosed patients. Before treatment, TCR diversity in newly diagnosed patients was reportedly lower than in healthy donors.

The TCR comes from a human donor with classical Hodgkin lymphoma. The sequencing used peripheral blood mononuclear cells (PBMCs), collected before the second cycle of nivolumab. The genes are TRBV6-1 and TRBJ1-1; TRBD1 agrees at 7 bases. The CDR3 reads CASKGQRTEDTEAFF. The CDR3 region has the DNA TGTGCCAGCAAGGGACAGAGGACGGAGGACACTGAAGCTTTCTTT.